Shown below are 2 T cell receptor beta chains from a single sample sequenced in a study of tumor-infiltrating lymphocytes in glioblastoma multiforme. TCRB libraries came from RNA via three nested multiplex PCR rounds. TCRdb recomputed calls from the multiplex PCR reads with MiXCR, one row per CDR3 protein. The sample lists nearly 15,000 distinct CDR3 sequences; 60% to 75% were seen once. Sequencing was done on a sample of brain tumor tissue. All receptors come from a male donor with glioblastoma.

The chain links TRBV20-1 to TRBJ1-3, with 11 bases that match TRBD1. CDR1 DFQATT and CDR2 SNEGSKA come from the germline V gene (reference sequence). The CDR3 runs 15 residues. V lost 4 bases and J lost 1; bases outside the gene matches: 3. CDR3 sequence reads: CSAKGTGGSGNTIYF. CDR3 coding DNA: TGCAGTGCTAAGGGGACAGGGGGATCTGGAAACACCATATATTTT.

A few counts support this clonotype. This may be a read error, as it is one base from a much larger clone. This chain links TRBV2 with TRBJ1-1; D gene unclear. Trimming left V 7 bases short and J 1 base short, with 16 bases between. Per the germline V gene, CDR1 is SNHLY and CDR2 is FYNNEI. CDR3 length: 15 amino acids. This CDR3 reads CASIRSSSANTEAFF. The CDR3 DNA sequence: TGTGCCAGCATCCGATCGTCGAGTGCGAACACTGAAGCTTTCTTT. Looking up the rest from reference TRBV2 and TRBJ1-1 gives the full variable domain: EPEVTQTPSHQVTQMGQEVILRCVPISNHLYFYWYRQILGQKVEFLVSFYNNEISEKSEIFDDQFSVERPDGSNFTLKIRSTKLEDSAMYFCASIRSSSANTEAFFGQGTRLTVV.